This T cell receptor (beta chain) emerged from a study of response to subunit inactivated influenza vaccine. Study-level results: The authors proposed limited new T cell recruitment per seasonal influenza vaccination.

MiXCR, run by TCRdb on the RT-PCR reads, gives a single entry per CDR3 protein. The table shows over 300,000 distinct CDR3 sequences, with around a fifth occurring only once. This CDR3 has 15 residues. V was cut by 6 bases and J by 5 bases, with 18 bases left in between. The V gene's germline CDR1 is KGHDR and CDR2 SFDVKD. This clonotype showed up just a few times. Its cognate antigen is unknown. The TCR sequence derives from a man aged 45-69 years who received an inactivated influenza vaccine. This chain joins TRBV24-1 and TRBJ2-5, with D perhaps TRBD2 (5 bases). The source material was PBMCs from blood, sampled 21 months after vaccination. CDR3 sequence (DNA): TGTGCCACCAGTCGTCCGGGAACAACTGTCGAGACCCAGTACTTC. It specifies CATSRPGTTVETQYF.